Detailed here is one T cell receptor beta chain. This specimen comes from a study of technical replicates of blood from a handful of donors. Clones were read by immunoSEQ multiplex PCR, and TCRdb kept only the in-frame ones, dropping some. Here the sample spans tens of thousands of clones, 94% being singletons. The CDR3 is 14 residues long. J lost 6 bases, V lost 6 bases, and 7 bases had no gene match. The germline gives CDR1 MGHDK, CDR2 SYGVNS. The clonotype was recovered from a human donor in good health. The source material was T cells isolated from PBMCs. The V and J genes are TRBV25-1 and TRBJ1-2, with TRBD1 identical over 10 bases. CDR3 amino acids: CASRPRQGANGYTF. Here the CDR3 DNA reads TGTGCCAGCAGACCCCGACAGGGGGCAAATGGCTACACCTTC.